The entry that follows covers one T cell receptor (beta chain) sequence. It was RNA transcripts that yielded the amplified TCR beta CDR3 regions. HTBI primers were the set used in a first-round RT-PCR of the TCR CDR3. Using its own MiXCR run on the multiplex PCR reads, TCRdb lists one record per CDR3 protein. The sample holds some 250,000 distinct CDR3 sequences; roughly 15% are singletons and the top ten take around 30%. Trimming cost V 8 bases and J 5 bases; bases outside gene matches: 6. Germline CDR1 KGHSH, CDR2 LQKENI. The CDR3 length is 14 residues. These data are taken from a study of T cells in Graves' hyperthyroidism and ophthalmopathy. Study as a whole: Peripheral blood was taken when the disease was first diagnosed, before any treatment began.

Hyperthyroidism patients were newly diagnosed, had disease duration under 2 months, and were aged 18 to 65 years. Predating any ophthalmopathy symptoms, the blood sample was taken at first hyperthyroidism diagnosis. The PBMCs were taken from roughly 10 ml of fresh peripheral blood. The chain uses TRBV18 and TRBJ2-5, with 12 bases lining up with TRBD2. The sequenced sample consisted of blood. The TCR was taken from a woman in her fifties or sixties with Graves' hyperthyroidism that later progressed to Graves' ophthalmopathy. In nucleotides, the CDR3 is TGTGCCAGCATAGGACTAGCGGGATTTGAGACCCAGTACTTC. It encodes CASIGLAGFETQYF.